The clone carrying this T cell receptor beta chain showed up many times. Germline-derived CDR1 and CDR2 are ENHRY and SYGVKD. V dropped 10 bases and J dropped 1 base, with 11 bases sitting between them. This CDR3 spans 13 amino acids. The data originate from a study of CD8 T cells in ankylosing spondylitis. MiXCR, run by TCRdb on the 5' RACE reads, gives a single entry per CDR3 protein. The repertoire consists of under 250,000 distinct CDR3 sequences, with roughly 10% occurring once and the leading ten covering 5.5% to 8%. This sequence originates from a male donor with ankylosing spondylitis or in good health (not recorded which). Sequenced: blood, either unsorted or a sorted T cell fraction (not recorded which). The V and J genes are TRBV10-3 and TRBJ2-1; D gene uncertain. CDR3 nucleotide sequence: TGTGCCAGCGCCTCTCCTTCCTACAATGAGCAGTTCTTC. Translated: CASASPSYNEQFF.